Below, one TCR beta chain is given with its context. Repertoires were generated with immunoSEQ multiplex PCR, while TCRdb's copy carries only in-frame clones and drops some. The sample includes approximately 70,000 clones, roughly 86% of them seen just once. This entry comes from a study of blood T cell repertoires in COVID-19. Study details: Acute-phase and convalescent COVID-19 samples originated in the United States, Italy and Spain.

The sequencing sample was made of peripheral blood. This clonotype originated in a man between 65 and 80 years old with active COVID-19.

The CDR3 sequence: CASSPRTSFTYNEQFF. The CDR3 DNA follows: TGTGCCAGCAGCCCAAGGACTAGCTTCACCTACAATGAGCAGTTCTTC. J is TRBJ2-1 and V is TRBV5-5; the match to TRBD2 covers 8 bases. The germline V gene has CDR1 SGHKS and CDR2 YYEKEE (reference sequence). The CDR3 runs 16 residues. V trimming: 4 bases; J trimming: 2 bases; junction bases outside the gene matches: 8.